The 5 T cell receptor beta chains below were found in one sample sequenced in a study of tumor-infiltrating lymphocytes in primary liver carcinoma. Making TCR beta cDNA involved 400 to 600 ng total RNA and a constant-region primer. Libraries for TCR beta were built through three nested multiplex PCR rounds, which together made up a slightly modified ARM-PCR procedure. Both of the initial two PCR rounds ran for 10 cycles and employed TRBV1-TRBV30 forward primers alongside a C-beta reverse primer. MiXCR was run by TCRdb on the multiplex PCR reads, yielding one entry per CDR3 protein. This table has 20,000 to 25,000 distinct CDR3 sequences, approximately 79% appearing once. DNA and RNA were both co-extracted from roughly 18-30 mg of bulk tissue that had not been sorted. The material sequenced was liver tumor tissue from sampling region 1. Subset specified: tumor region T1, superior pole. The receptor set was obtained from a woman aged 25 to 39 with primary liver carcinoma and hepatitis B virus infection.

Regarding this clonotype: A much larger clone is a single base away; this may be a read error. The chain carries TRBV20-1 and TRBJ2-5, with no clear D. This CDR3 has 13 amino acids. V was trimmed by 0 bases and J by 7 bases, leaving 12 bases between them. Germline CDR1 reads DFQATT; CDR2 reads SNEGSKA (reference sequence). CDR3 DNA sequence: TGCAGTGCTAGAGATTTCAGGCCGGGGACCCAGTACTTC. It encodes CSARDFRPGTQYF.

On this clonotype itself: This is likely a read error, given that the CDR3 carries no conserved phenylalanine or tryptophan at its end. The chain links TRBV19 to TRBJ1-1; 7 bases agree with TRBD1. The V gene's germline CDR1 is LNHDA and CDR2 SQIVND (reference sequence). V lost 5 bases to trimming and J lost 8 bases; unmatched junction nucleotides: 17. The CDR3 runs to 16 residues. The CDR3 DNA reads TGTGCCAGTAGTGCCGAGTCTGCACAGGGGCACAAGGAAGCTTTCACT. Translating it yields CASSAESAQGHKEAFT.

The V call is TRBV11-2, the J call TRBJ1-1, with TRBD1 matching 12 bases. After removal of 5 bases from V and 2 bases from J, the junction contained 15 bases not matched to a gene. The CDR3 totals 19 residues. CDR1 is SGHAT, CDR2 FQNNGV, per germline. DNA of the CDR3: TGTGCCAGCAGCGCTCGGGACAGGGGGCGGAGGTGGAGTAACACTGAAGCTTTCTTT. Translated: CASSARDRGRRWSNTEAFF.

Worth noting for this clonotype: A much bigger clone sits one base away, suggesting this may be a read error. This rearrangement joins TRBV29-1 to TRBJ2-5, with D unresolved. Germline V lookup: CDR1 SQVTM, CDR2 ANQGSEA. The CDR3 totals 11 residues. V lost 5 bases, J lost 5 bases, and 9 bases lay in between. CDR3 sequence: CSVRMGETQYF. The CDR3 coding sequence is TGCAGCGTTAGGATGGGGGAGACCCAGTACTTC.

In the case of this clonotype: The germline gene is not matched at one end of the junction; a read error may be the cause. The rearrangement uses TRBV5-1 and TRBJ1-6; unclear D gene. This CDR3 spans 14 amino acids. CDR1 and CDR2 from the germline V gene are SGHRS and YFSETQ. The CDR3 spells CASSLTEANSPLYF. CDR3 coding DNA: TGCGCCAGCAGTTTGACCGAAGCGAATTCACCCCTCTACTTT.